This TCR beta chain was sequenced for a study of shared clonotypes between healthy human individuals (dated by TCRdb to 2018 to 2021). A note on the overall study: A couple of women and a few men aged 18 to 49 years were included in the cohort. For each donor, three plates each were used for CD4 naive and CD4 memory, two plates were used for CD8 naive, and one plate was used for CD8 memory. The study deeply sequenced blood TCR repertoires of about five healthy adults to estimate repertoire size and the extent of clonotype sharing between individuals. To increase sequencing depth and limit assay-specific biases, different laboratories used diverse techniques to prepare libraries and sequence TCR repertoires. Between about 0.94 and 8.9 billion PBMCs per donor were obtained by leukapheresis.

The donors were healthy, HIV-negative adults with no recently reported acute infections or vaccinations. Every donor was a Caucasian adult residing in Nashville, Tennessee, USA. CD4+ T cells were enriched by magnetic negative selection, after which naive cells were positively selected on CD45RA and the negative fraction was taken as the memory subset. After blood collection by leukapheresis, PBMCs were isolated using Ficoll-Histopaque density gradient centrifugation and then cryopreserved in the vapor phase of liquid nitrogen. Analytical flow cytometry was used to check the purity and quantity of every magnetically sorted T cell population. Genomic DNA was isolated from each sorted fraction and quantified by UV absorbance on a Nanodrop 2000c. Using the deep immunoSEQ assay, multiplex PCR amplified TCR CDR3 regions from genomic DNA. Extracted genomic DNA from each cell subset was spread evenly across all wells of several immunoSEQ 96-well plates, with each plate serving as a replicate. For sorted subsets, 200 to 250 ng of genomic DNA, equivalent to 25,000 to 35,000 T cell genomes, went into each replicate PCR. The purified libraries were quantified using a Qubit 3.0 fluorometer, sized with a Bioanalyzer 2100, and then quantified again using the KAPA Library Quantification kit. Every immunoSEQ 96-well plate was sequenced on a separate single-read 150-cycle Illumina NextSeq 550 flow cell. The paper's data handling went like this. Because the immunoSEQ output held only junctional sequences and lacked quality scores, the filtering could not match the filtering applied to full-length reads. Sequences were annotated with PyIR, a Python wrapper for IgBLAST v1.9, and V/J genes and CDR3 were assigned using IMGT germline references. Reads with weak V/J assignments (E-value above 1e-6), missing CDR3, stop codons, out-of-frame junctions, or ambiguous translated residues were removed. V3J clonotypes were defined as sequences sharing an identical inferred V gene, J gene, and CDR3 amino acid sequence. To compute the percentage overlap between repertoires, the number of shared unique clonotypes was divided by the size of the smaller repertoire. Repertoire richness was assessed with RTK rarefaction, the Chao1 estimator, and Recon v2.1 estimates of unobserved clonotypes. For all TCRbeta clonotypes obtained by the gDNA method from a few donors, generation probabilities were computed with OLGA. The immuneACCESS repertoire file appears here via TCRdb, limited to in-frame rearrangements. These files lack a portion of the clones; in checked studies, under half of the deficit traces to unresolved V genes, and the cause of the others is not known. The V and J calls and the clone size are those of that table, but D and trimming were determined from the DNA. The sample table holds 2 million to 2.5 million clones, of which more than 85% were seen once. Around 0.4% of the sample is held by the ten biggest clonotypes.

The CDR3 measures 14 amino acids from cysteine to phenylalanine. Only the CDR3 region is kept as DNA, spanning 42 bases read in frame from base 1. For CDR1 and CDR2, the germline V gene lists SGHTA and FQGTGA. V ends up 5 bases short and J 5 bases short, with an unmatched junction base count of 6. This clone was found once. The antigen it binds to is not known. Per-nucleotide qualities are absent, and no much larger clonotype sits a single base away. Broad study findings and their caveats: Across several donors, 5% to 6% of naive CD4, roughly 3.4% of naive CD8, around 2.5% of memory CD4, and approximately 0.4% of memory CD8 clonotypes were shared. Naive subsets generally had larger estimated clonotype richness than memory subsets did. Rarefaction of sorted-subset datasets indicated incomplete sequencing despite the large sequencing depth. Sampling was restricted to blood, and TCR repertoires in tissues likely differ from the TCR repertoires found in blood. Pairwise subsampling indicated that sequencing depth was expected to affect the degree of clonotype sharing among donors. Because the study included only a small number of donors, the genetic and exposure-history diversity represented was limited. Clonotypes shared by all four sorted-subset donors showed higher generation probabilities than non-shared clonotypes.

The source material was naive CD4+ T cells from PBMCs. Per the publication, the cell subset or site label means: CD45RA+ positively selected. The clonotype comes from a man aged 18 to 29 in good health. Some clones in this sample may be carry-over from other donors' samples. The V gene is TRBV7-3 and the J gene is TRBJ2-1, with 7 middle bases fitting TRBD2. The CDR3 reads as follows: CASSPSGLNNEQFF. The DNA sequence reads TGTGCCAGCAGCCCCTCGGGACTAAACAATGAGCAGTTCTTC.